This note documents a single TCR beta chain sequence. This sample is drawn from a study of T cells in Graves' hyperthyroidism and ophthalmopathy. There are 14 residues in the CDR3. Trimming removed 7 bases at V and 1 base at J, with 12 bases between. Germline CDR1 is KGHDR and CDR2 is SFDVKD. Researchers took RNA transcripts and amplified the TCR beta CDR3 regions from them. When the TCR CDR3 underwent first-round RT-PCR, the HTBI primer set was used. TCRdb reprocessed the multiplex PCR reads via MiXCR and lists one record per CDR3 protein. This sample has roughly 500,000 distinct CDR3 sequences, with around 46% found just once.

Source material: peripheral blood or thyroid tissue (not recorded which). This sequence joins TRBV24-1 and TRBJ2-5; D is undetermined. The TCR sequence derives from an adult woman with Graves' disease, either hyperthyroidism or ophthalmopathy (not recorded which). CDR3 loop: CATRGRIGQETQYF. CDR3 sequence (DNA): TGTGCCACCAGAGGACGGATAGGCCAAGAGACCCAGTACTTC.